Each of the 10 T cell receptor beta chains below was sequenced from the same sample in a study of early T cells in non-severe SARS-CoV-2 infection. TCRdb reanalysed the 5' RACE reads using MiXCR and keeps one entry per CDR3 protein. The data show 26,000 or so distinct CDR3 sequences, less than 5% seen once. Sequencing used whole blood. The source is an adult who was a healthcare worker with PCR-confirmed SARS-CoV-2 infection or an uninfected control (not recorded which).

This clonotype occurred a few times. The rearrangement joins TRBV2 to TRBJ2-3, with D possibly matching TRBD2 (7 bases). This CDR3 has 15 residues. Trimming removed 4 bases from V and 8 bases from J, with 19 bases in between. The germline V gene encodes CDR1 SNHLY and CDR2 FYNNEI. CDR3 sequence: CASSGTRGGTGTQYF. DNA of the CDR3: TGTGCCAGCAGTGGGACTAGGGGGGGTACTGGTACGCAGTATTTT.

At least ten counts were recorded for this clonotype. This chain uses TRBV27 with TRBJ2-1, with D perhaps TRBD1 (7 bases). CDR3 length equals 16 residues. The germline gives CDR1 MNHEY, CDR2 SMNVEV (reference sequence). V was clipped by 5 bases and J by 3 bases, with 17 bases between them. The CDR3 DNA reads TGTGCCAGCAGTGGCTACAGGGGAGGTCGCTACAATGAGCAGTTCTTC. Its protein product is CASSGYRGGRYNEQFF.

In this sample, this clonotype turned up a few times. This chain uses TRBV12-3 or TRBV12-4 with TRBJ2-1; D gene uncertain. The CDR3 has 15 residues. Trimming shortened V by 5 bases and J by 0 bases, and 11 bases separated the two germline ends. The chain's CDR3 is CASSDDPSSYNEQFF. Written as DNA, the CDR3 is TGTGCCAGCAGTGACGACCCGAGCTCCTACAATGAGCAGTTCTTC.

Many counts were recorded for this clonotype. The chain recombines TRBV30 with TRBJ2-7, with a possible D match to TRBD1 (5 bases). V was cut by 3 bases and J by 5 bases, with 20 bases left in between. Per the germline V gene, CDR1 is GTSNPN and CDR2 is SVGIG (reference sequence). This CDR3 has 15 amino acids. The CDR3 here is CAWRPPDKDIHEQYF. Here the CDR3 DNA reads TGTGCCTGGAGGCCTCCCGACAAGGACATCCACGAGCAGTACTTC.

This clonotype was seen only a few times. The chain has TRBV7-8 and TRBJ2-2; tentative D call: TRBD1 (5 bases). The germline gives CDR1 SGHVS, CDR2 FQNEAQ. Trimming took 5 bases from V and 3 from J, leaving 16 bases between them. The CDR3 sequence is 16 residues long. The CDR3 DNA reads TGTGCCAGCAGCGCGGCACAGGCTACGTACACCGGGGAGCTGTTTTTT. Translating it yields CASSAAQATYTGELFF. The whole variable domain, filled in from reference TRBV7-8 and TRBJ2-2, reads GAGVSQSPRYKVAKRGQDVALRCDPISGHVSLFWYQQALGQGPEFLTYFQNEAQLDKSGLPSDRFFAERPEGSVSTLKIQRTQQEDSAVYLCASSAAQATYTGELFFGEGSRLTVL.

This clonotype was detected many times. The gene calls are TRBV12-3 or TRBV12-4 and TRBJ2-5; the D is unclear. The CDR3 totals 15 residues. V was trimmed by 3 bases and J by 5 bases, leaving 16 bases between them. The CDR3 sequence is CASSFFQALRETQYF. The DNA for the CDR3 is TGTGCCAGCAGTTTTTTTCAGGCACTCCGGGAGACCCAGTACTTC.

A word on this clonotype: An end of the junction does not agree with germline; a read error may underlie this. The chain employs TRBV5-1 and TRBJ2-2; TRBD1 or TRBD2 may be the D gene (5 bases each). The CDR3 totals 14 residues. Germline CDR1 and CDR2: SGHRS and YFSETQ. The CDR3 DNA reads as TGCGCCAGCAGCTTGTGGGGTAGCACCGGGGACCTGTTTTTT. It translates to CASSLWGSTGDLFF. Full variable domain (rest looked up from reference TRBV5-1 and TRBJ2-2): KAGVTQTPRYLIKTRGQQVTLSCSPISGHRSVSWYQQTPGQGLQFLFEYFSETQRNKGNFPGRFSGRQFSNSRSEMNVSTLELGDSALYLCASSLWGSTGDLFFGEGSRLTVL.

This clonotype was seen repeatedly, ten times or more. This chain links TRBV18 with TRBJ1-2; D is ambiguous. The CDR3 length is 13 residues. Deletions cut 3 bases from V and 3 bases from J, with 8 bases between. In germline, CDR1 is KGHSH, CDR2 LQKENI. CDR3 residues: CASSPETDYGYTF. DNA of the CDR3: TGTGCCAGCTCACCCGAGACGGACTATGGCTACACCTTC.

The chain has TRBV7-2 and TRBJ2-5; D uncertain. V lost 1 base to trimming and J lost 4 bases, with 4 bases between them. CDR1 is SGHTA, CDR2 FQGNSA, per germline. The CDR3 is made up of 12 amino acids. Here the CDR3 reads CASSLGPETQYF. In DNA, the CDR3 is TGTGCCAGCAGCTTAGGGCCAGAGACCCAGTACTTC.

This clonotype counts as medium-sized. The chain couples TRBV21-1 to TRBJ1-2; the table's D call, TRBD1, was not checked against the DNA. TRBV21-1 is recorded as a pseudogene. The CDR3 is 17 residues long. The CDR3 nucleotides are TGTGCCAGCAGCAAAGTCTGCACCAGGGGGCAAAACTATGGCTACACCTTC. Translated, it gives CASSKVCTRGQNYGYTF.